The source of this T cell receptor beta chain is a study of OX40 agonist ivuxolimab in advanced cancers. Germline-derived CDR1 and CDR2 are PRHDT and FYEKMQ (reference sequence). This CDR3 has 15 amino acids. Germline trimming cut 5 bases from V and 2 bases from J; bases unmatched to any gene: 4. Only in-frame clones appear in the TCRdb table, and some are missing; sequencing was by immunoSEQ multiplex PCR. Of roughly 70,000 clones listed, around 84% are singletons. Blood sampling was done at baseline, cycle 4 day 1, and cycle 7 day 1. This clonotype was obtained from an adult with an advanced solid tumor such as melanoma, head and neck, liver or kidney cancer. This sequence joins TRBV13 and TRBJ2-7; 12 bases match TRBD2. The sample was CD4+ or CD8+ T cells sorted from blood, taken in a trial of the OX40 agonist ivuxolimab. The chain's CDR3 is CASSPGLAGTYEQYF. DNA for the CDR3: TGTGCCAGCAGCCCCGGACTAGCGGGAACCTACGAGCAGTACTTC.